What follows is one T cell receptor (beta chain) and its context. The antigen remains undetermined. The data stem from a study of T cell responses to AZD1222 COVID-19 vaccine. Overall study: Whether given at about 4 or about 12 weeks, second doses were pooled.

Germline CDR1 is KGHDR and CDR2 is SFDVKD. There are 13 residues in the CDR3. V was shortened by 11 bases and J by 5 bases, with 18 bases between the two germline ends. Generated by immunoSEQ multiplex PCR, the TCRdb table keeps only in-frame clones and is missing some. The sample lists about 100,000 clones, about 90% seen once, with approximately 22% in the top ten. General study findings and limits: Spike-wide vaccine-associated CD4 TCRs dominated at 160-218 and 743-854. Reports say nearly half of spike-specific TCRs go after unmutated variant regions.

Source: peripheral blood, taken on day 0 of AZD1222 vaccination. This TCR came from an adult in good health. The chain uses TRBV24-1 and TRBJ2-7; D ambiguous. CDR3 residues: CAIRLGRFHEQYF. The CDR3 nucleotides read TGTGCCATCCGATTGGGCCGCTTTCACGAGCAGTACTTC.